This TCR beta chain was obtained from a study of T cells in Graves' hyperthyroidism and ophthalmopathy. Template material for amplifying TCR beta CDR3 regions consisted of RNA transcripts. Carried out on the TCR CDR3, a first-round RT-PCR used the HTBI primer set. TCRdb reprocessed the multiplex PCR reads with MiXCR, giving one entry per CDR3 protein. Seen here are roughly 510,000 distinct CDR3 sequences, around 20% observed once, and the top ten hold around 27%. Patients showing uncontrolled infection, other autoimmune disease, pregnancy or lactation were ineligible. The PBMCs were sourced from fresh peripheral blood (about 10 ml). This clonotype was counted at least ten times. The germline V gene encodes CDR1 LNHNV and CDR2 YYDKDF (reference sequence). V was pared by 0 bases and J by 2 bases, with 4 bases between. The CDR3 length is 13 residues.

This chain connects TRBV15 to TRBJ1-2; D gene unclear. The source is a man in his late teens or twenties with Graves' hyperthyroidism. The sequenced sample consisted of blood. CDR3 loop: CATSREGNYGYTF. As DNA, the CDR3 is TGTGCCACCAGCAGAGAAGGGAACTATGGCTACACCTTC. Drawing the rest from reference TRBV15 and TRBJ1-2, the complete variable domain is DAMVIQNPRYQVTQFGKPVTLSCSQTLNHNVMYWYQQKSSQAPKLLFHYYDKDFNNEADTPDNFQSRRPNTSFCFLDIRSPGLGDTAMYLCATSREGNYGYTFGSGTRLTVV.